The clone carrying this TCR beta chain was counted ten times or more. The antigen remains undetermined. The data belong to a study of human T cells and chemical hapten exposure. Study information: All through the approximately 22-week study, the scalp of each patient received diphenylcyclopropenone doses weekly. Whole-study findings and limits: There was no change with DPC sensitization in TCRs above 1 in 1000 frequency.

Individual cDNA molecules each carried unique molecular identifiers attached by the library. In TCRdb, the RACE reads were re-called with MiXCR into one record per CDR3 protein. The table includes 300,000 to 450,000 distinct CDR3 sequences, roughly 4.6% detected once. CDR3 length: 13 amino acids. The V segment lost 7 bases and the J segment 7 bases; nucleotides outside the gene matches: 5. The time point here: pre-sensitization, week 0. Sample treatment: therapeutic diphenylcyclopropenone sensitization with weekly scalp DPC. Extraction yielded total RNA from whole blood (unfractionated). This chain connects TRBV12-3 or TRBV12-4 to TRBJ1-5; 9 bases fit TRBD1. Material: whole blood, obtained in connection with sensitization to the hapten diphenylcyclopropenone (DPC). This receptor was identified in a woman aged 45-59 years with alopecia areata. Some clones in this sample may be carry-over from other donors' samples. In DNA, the CDR3 is TGTGCCAGCACCCTGACAGGGGGACAGCCCCAGCATTTT. It yields the protein CASTLTGGQPQHF.